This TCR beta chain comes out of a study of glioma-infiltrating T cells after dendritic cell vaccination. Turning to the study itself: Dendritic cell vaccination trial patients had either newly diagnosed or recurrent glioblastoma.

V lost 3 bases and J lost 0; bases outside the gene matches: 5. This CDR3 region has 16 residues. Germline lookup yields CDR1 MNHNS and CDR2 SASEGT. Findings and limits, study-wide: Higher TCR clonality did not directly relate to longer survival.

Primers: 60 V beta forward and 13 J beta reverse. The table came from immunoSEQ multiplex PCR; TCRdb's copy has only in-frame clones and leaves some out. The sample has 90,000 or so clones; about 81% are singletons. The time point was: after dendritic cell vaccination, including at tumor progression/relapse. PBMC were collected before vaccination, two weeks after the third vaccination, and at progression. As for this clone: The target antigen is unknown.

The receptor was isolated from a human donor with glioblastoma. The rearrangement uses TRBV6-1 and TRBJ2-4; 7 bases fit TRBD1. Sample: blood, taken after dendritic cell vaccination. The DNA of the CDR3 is TGTGCCAGCAGTGATGAGGGGGCTCTAGCCAAAAACATTCAGTACTTC. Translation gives CASSDEGALAKNIQYF.